The T cell receptor (beta chain) described here comes from a study of cytomegalovirus exposure and HLA in healthy donors (dated by TCRdb to 2017 to 2019). Describing the broader study: In an earlier analysis of about 560 of the donors, less than 350 Gb of sequence data and some 100 million unique TCR beta sequences from 180 million or so T cells were reported. HLA typing covered class I and class II loci at four-digit resolution. A few DR-DQ haplotypes were handled as single units for association and clustering because linkage in the cohort was strong. The study was designed to test whether signatures of past pathogen exposure could be identified by cataloging public T cell receptors. In a later genetic analysis, genome-wide SNP genotypes for about three fifths of the roughly 670 donors were used, and that subset was treated as a discovery cohort. An early release covering roughly 640 HLA-typed donors comprised approximately 300 gigabases of sequencing data and approximately 85 million unique TCR sequences. On average, around 200,000 unique TCR beta nucleotide sequences were sequenced per donor among 398 genotyped donors of the cohort, with roughly 18% of those sequences being non-productive. Rather than drawing on any new phenotypic data, the later analysis identified candidate immune exposures from TCR beta sequences and the way those sequences occurred across donors. All discovery cohort repertoires had been generated using a single sequencing platform. A separate validation cohort of 100 to 150 different subjects was used in addition to the roughly 720-subject first cohort. The genetic ancestry cluster associated with self-reported Caucasian donors included roughly four fifths of the 398 genotyped donors. Donor age, sex, ethnicity and CMV serostatus were collected together with the repertoire data. The study combined high-throughput TCR immunosequencing, statistical association of individual TCRs with disease status, and machine learning to predict cytomegalovirus infection status. The study used immunosequencing to profile the T cell repertoires of 600 to 850 subjects and linked those repertoires to cytomegalovirus serostatus. To study patterns of TCR occurrence, a later analysis re-analyzed previously published TCR beta repertoires from several hundred donors and added high-resolution HLA genotyping. To decide whether each TCR beta V gene segment behaved as functional or pseudogenic, an earlier analysis of approximately 620 of the donors relied on high-throughput TCR beta sequencing. Typing coverage differed by locus: A, B, C, DRB1 and DQB1 were typed in about 620-640 donors, DQA1 in about 500, DPA1 in 600 to 610, and DPB1 in roughly 450.

The count of this clone is one. Its cognate antigen has yet to be identified. Per-nucleotide qualities are absent, and no much larger clonotype sits a single base away. The protocol used for the library was the immunoSEQ multiplex PCR assay. For the multiplex PCR, a mixture combining 60 forward primers for TCR Vbeta segments and 13 reverse primers for TCR Jbeta segments was used. The CDR3 region of rearranged TCR beta genes was amplified from genomic DNA with a multiplex PCR assay. Amplified TCR beta libraries were sequenced as 87-base-pair reads on the Illumina HiSeq System. Regarding the original processing steps: Across the roughly 670 repertoires, a later analysis counted some 81 million unique TCR beta chains, around 11 million of which were shared by at least two donors. To remove PCR and sequencing errors, raw reads were error-corrected and collapsed into unique sequences using a nearest-neighbor algorithm that merged closely related sequences. To assign V, D and J gene segments, CDR3 sequences were aligned to IMGT reference sequences. For a sequence to be retained, a match of at least six nucleotides to both a V gene segment and a J gene segment was required. Rearrangements were called productive when the CDR3 lacked stop codons and stayed in frame with V and J; all others were non-productive. CDR3 was defined by IMGT convention, running from the second conserved V-encoded cysteine to the conserved J-encoded phenylalanine. Sequences without an unambiguous match to a single V gene segment were excluded from the earlier analysis of 450 to 750 of the donors. An earlier analysis of just under 600 of the donors called V segments functional above 56.7% productive rearrangements and segregating when the between-donor standard deviation exceeded 5%. To diagnose cytomegalovirus status from the catalog of TCR beta chain sequences, a statistical classification framework was built. In a later analysis, TCR nucleotide sequences were compared against IMGT/GENE-DB human TR gene sequences so that V and J genes could be assigned. Using the TCRdist pipeline, a later analysis assigned CDR3 sequences along with most-parsimonious VDJ recombination scenarios. A later analysis defined each TCR beta chain by its CDR3 amino acid sequence plus V-gene family, and excluded reads lacking a unique V-gene family. A later analysis removed 500 to 650 highly shared, low-generation-probability nucleotide sequences to deal with suspected cross-contamination and a sequencing artifact. A later analysis calculated a clonal expansion index for each public chain from normalized within-repertoire ranks of inferred template counts. In a later analysis, generation probabilities were computed using a VDJ recombination model fitted to out-of-frame rearrangements, and the results were checked against IGoR. In a later analysis, hypergeometric tests were used to score TCR-TCR, TCR-HLA and TCR-CMV co-occurrence, with a repertoire-size bias correction applied to TCR pairs. False discovery rates were estimated in a later analysis by permuting HLA or CMV assignments 20 times. A later analysis grouped co-occurring TCRs with DBSCAN, adding TCRdist sequence similarity when clustering within HLA-allele-positive subsets. Repertoires with fewer than 30,000 or more than 120,000 public chains, plus five repertoires with anomalous nucleotide sharing, were excluded from co-occurrence clustering. TCRdb retrieved this table from immuneACCESS and kept in-frame rearrangements only. Not all clones are present; in checked studies, unresolved V genes account for under half, and no reason is known for the remainder. That table gives V, J and clone size, and the DNA gave D and trimming. Recorded for this sample are 100,000 to 150,000 clones; roughly 77% of them occurred a single time. About 1.8% of the sample rests with the top ten.

From the germline V gene, CDR1 is KGHSH and CDR2 is LQKENI. Trimming removed 0 bases from V and 2 bases from J; the gene matches leave 5 bases unexplained. The CDR3 sequence holds 16 residues, the cysteine and phenylalanine included. The entry retains the CDR3 DNA only, 48 bases that are in frame from base 1. Overall study results and their limits: Broadly in line with IMGT annotations, most TCR beta V segments showed up in productive rearrangements about 87% or about 30% of the time in an earlier analysis of several hundred of the donors. Correlated functional status among segregating V segments might reflect linkage disequilibrium, but an unknown experimental factor could not be ruled out. In both the original and validation cohorts, the classifier was reported to diagnose cytomegalovirus status with high specificity and sensitivity. Because HLA typing was missing for some donors at each locus, association tests included only the typed subset. The authors suggested that the approach could potentially be extended to other disease states and immunological phenotypes. A further reported finding was that TCR beta sequences accurately predicted the HLA-A and HLA-B alleles for most subjects in the first cohort. CMV serostatus was the only immune exposure information available for the cohort. The 87-base-pair reads could not distinguish some IMGT-functional V segments, including TRBV6-2 and TRBV6-3, so those segments were excluded. In a later genetic analysis, a missense DCLRE1C variant was associated with V-gene and J-gene trimming of TCR beta chains, and the association was replicated in an independent cohort. Fewer than 20 rarely observed V segments, including chromosome 9 orphons, were excluded from the earlier analysis of almost 600 of the donors because counts were too low. In a later analysis, several top co-occurrence clusters were reported to appear linked to parvovirus B19, influenza, CMV and Epstein-Barr virus. A group of highly shared sequence variants was considered likely to be a technical artifact of the sequencing pipeline. Presence/absence analyses assumed roughly uniform sequencing depth across donors, an assumption that may not hold. When HLA alleles, especially DR and DQ, strongly co-occurred, attributing TCR associations to individual alleles was difficult. According to a later analysis, TCR association rates differed among HLA loci, with DRB1 alleles showing the most associated TCRs and HLA-C alleles showing the fewest. This cohort had only TCR beta chains sequenced, and the lack of alpha or paired-chain data limited which features could be detected. Compared with the 666-donor mean, donors in an Asian-associated ancestry cluster had fewer N-insertions in productive TCRs, according to a later genetic analysis. While some public TCRs were present in many individuals, most TCR sequences turned up only very rarely across donors. A later analysis found that HLA-associated TCR beta chains were more clonally expanded and had lower generation probabilities than equally common non-associated chains. In a later analysis, most CMV-associated TCR beta chains were found to appear HLA-restricted, with HLA associations seemingly driven largely by CMV exposure. The study listed 150 to 200 TCR beta chains as associated with cytomegalovirus. In a later analysis, around 17,000 TCR beta sequences were associated with specific HLA alleles at a false discovery rate of 0.05. A few of the identified cytomegalovirus-associated TCR beta chains were confirmed in vitro to be specific for cytomegalovirus antigens.

In total, 630 or so healthy bone marrow donors made up the cohort. At the time of sampling, all cohort members were nominally healthy, though unrecorded immune exposures were likely present. The donor tested CMV seronegative, placing the donor among the 300 to 450 seronegative members of the cohort. A peripheral blood sample was provided by each donor, and peripheral blood mononuclear cells were used for TCR beta sequencing. The Qiagen DNeasy Blood Extraction Kit was used to extract genomic DNA from the blood cell samples. The TCR originated in a man aged 40-49 years in good health and CMV-seronegative. Recombination linked TRBV18 to TRBJ2-5, with 8 bases in between that match TRBD2. Sequenced: PBMCs. The base sequence is TGTGCCAGCTCACCACCGAGCGGGGGCCGTCAAGAGACCCAGTACTTC. This yields the protein CASSPPSGGRQETQYF.